A selection of T cell receptor beta chains follows, all from one sample in a study of shared clonotypes between healthy human individuals. TCRdb's table, derived via immunoSEQ multiplex PCR, lists solely in-frame clones and lacks some. The sample records about 480,000 clones, roughly 79% being singletons. Material for sequencing was PBMCs. These receptors came from a woman between 40 and 50 years old in good health. Some clones in this sample may be carry-over from other donors' samples. Both conserved end residues are trimmed from each CDR3.

V,J,CDR3
TRBV6-5,TRBJ2-7,ASSYSGGTPYEQY
TRBV25-1,TRBJ2-7,ASSDLEGYRKQY
TRBV7-2,TRBJ2-1,ASSFYGSRNNEQF
TRBV2,TRBJ2-5,ASTQAPTPMGTQY
TRBV29-1,TRBJ2-7,SVVQAGGEQY
TRBV29-1,TRBJ2-7,SVEQAGGSYEQY
TRBV28,TRBJ2-2,ASRKASGNTGELF
TRBV4-1,TRBJ1-2,ASSQDWSANGYT
TRBV5-6,TRBJ1-1,ASRTLDRTEAF
TRBV19,TRBJ2-1,ASSIVFGSGNEQF
TRBV7-2,TRBJ2-4,ASSFVQAGWNIQY
TRBV27,TRBJ1-6,ASSLRGDSPLH
TRBV19,TRBJ2-1,ASSMEDRGFSEQF